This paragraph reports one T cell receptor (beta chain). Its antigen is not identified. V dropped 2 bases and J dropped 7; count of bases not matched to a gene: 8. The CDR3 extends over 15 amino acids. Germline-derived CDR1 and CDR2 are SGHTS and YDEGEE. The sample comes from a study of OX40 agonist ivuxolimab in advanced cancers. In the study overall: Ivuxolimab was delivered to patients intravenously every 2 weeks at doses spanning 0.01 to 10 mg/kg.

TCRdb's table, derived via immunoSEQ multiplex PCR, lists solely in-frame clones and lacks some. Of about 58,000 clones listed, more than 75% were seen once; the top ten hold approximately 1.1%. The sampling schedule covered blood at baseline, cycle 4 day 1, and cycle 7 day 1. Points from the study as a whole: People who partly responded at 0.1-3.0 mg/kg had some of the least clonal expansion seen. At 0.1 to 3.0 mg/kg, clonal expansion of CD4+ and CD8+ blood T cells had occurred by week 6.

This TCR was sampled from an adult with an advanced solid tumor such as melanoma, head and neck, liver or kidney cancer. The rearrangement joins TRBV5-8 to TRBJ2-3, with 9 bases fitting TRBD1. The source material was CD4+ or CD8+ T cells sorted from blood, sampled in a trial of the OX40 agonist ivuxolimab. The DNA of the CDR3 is TGTGCCAGCAGCTTTGGAACAGGGGGCACGAATACGCAGTATTTT. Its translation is CASSFGTGGTNTQYF.